Each of the 22 T cell receptor beta chains below was sequenced from the same sample in a study of blood T cell repertoires in COVID-19. This table comes from immunoSEQ multiplex PCR, and its TCRdb copy is limited to in-frame clones, with some not included. Of around 170,000 clones in the sample, about nine tenths were seen once. Sequenced sample: peripheral blood. Receptors originate from a man aged 55 to 70 with acute or convalescent COVID-19.

V usage is TRBV24-1 and J usage is TRBJ2-3, with 7 bases matching TRBD2. Trimming removed 6 bases from V and 0 bases from J; junction bases left unmatched: 8. This CDR3 spans 16 amino acids. Germline V gene data show CDR1 as KGHDR and CDR2 as SFDVKD. The CDR3 here is CATSQVVGGSTDTQYF. CDR3 DNA: TGTGCCACCAGTCAGGTGGTGGGGGGGAGCACAGATACGCAGTATTTT.

J is TRBJ2-5 and V is TRBV3-1 (or the pseudogene TRBV3-2); D is perhaps TRBD1 (6 bases). Trimming took 1 base from V and 1 from J, leaving 7 bases between them. CDR1 and CDR2 from the germline V gene are LGHDT and YNNKEL (reference sequence). The CDR3 is 14 residues long. The CDR3 loop reads CASSQGTAQETQYF. For the CDR3, the DNA is TGTGCCAGCAGCCAAGGGACAGCCCAAGAGACCCAGTACTTC.

The chain combines TRBV5-1 with TRBJ1-4; no clear D gene. V lost 4 bases to trimming and J lost 3 bases, with 10 bases between them. Per the germline V gene, CDR1 is SGHRS and CDR2 is YFSETQ. This CDR3 is 14 amino acids long. CDR3 bases: TGCGCCAGCAGCCAGGAGGGTGCTAATGAAAAACTGTTTTTT. It encodes CASSQEGANEKLFF. Full variable domain (outside the CDR3, taken from reference TRBV5-1 and TRBJ1-4): KAGVTQTPRYLIKTRGQQVTLSCSPISGHRSVSWYQQTPGQGLQFLFEYFSETQRNKGNFPGRFSGRQFSNSRSEMNVSTLELGDSALYLCASSQEGANEKLFFGSGTQLSVL.

The chain links TRBV6-4 to TRBJ1-2; no definite D call. The germline V and J ends were trimmed by 0 bases and 8 bases, with 10 bases remaining between them. CDR3 length: 13 amino acids. Germline V CDR1 and CDR2: MRHNA, SNTAGT. This CDR3 is CASSDSTIQGYTF. In DNA form, the CDR3 reads TGTGCCAGCAGTGACTCGACTATTCAAGGCTACACCTTC.

The CDR3 is CASSFGTVNTEAFF. CDR3 nucleotide sequence: TGTGCCAGCAGTTTCGGGACTGTGAACACTGAAGCTTTCTTT. This rearrangement joins TRBV5-5 to TRBJ1-1, with D maybe TRBD1 (5 bases). The CDR3 consists of 14 residues. Deletions cut 5 bases from V and 0 bases from J, with 11 bases between. From germline, CDR1 is SGHKS and CDR2 YYEKEE (reference sequence). The variable domain in full, with the rest retrieved from reference TRBV5-5 and TRBJ1-1, is DAGVTQSPTHLIKTRGQQVTLRCSPISGHKSVSWYQQVLGQGPQFIFQYYEKEERGRGNFPDRFSARQFPNYSSELNVNALLLGDSALYLCASSFGTVNTEAFFGQGTRLTVV.

This clone was detected ten times or more. The rearrangement links TRBV27 to TRBJ1-6; D perhaps matches TRBD1 (6 bases). V lost 3 bases to trimming and J lost 5 bases, with 8 bases between them. In germline, CDR1 is MNHEY, CDR2 SMNVEV (reference sequence). The CDR3 length is 14 residues. This CDR3 is CASSFRDNNSPLHF. Here the CDR3 DNA reads TGTGCCAGCAGTTTTAGGGACAATAATTCACCCCTCCACTTT.

The V gene is TRBV24-1, the J gene TRBJ2-2, with D perhaps TRBD2 (5 bases). The ends were cut back, 9 bases at V and 3 bases at J, with 10 bases in the middle. Germline V lookup: CDR1 KGHDR, CDR2 SFDVKD. CDR3 length equals 13 residues. CDR3 DNA sequence: TGTGCCACCCACCGGGGTGACACCGGGGAGCTGTTTTTT. This encodes CATHRGDTGELFF.

The V gene is TRBV18, the J gene TRBJ1-4, with a possible D match to TRBD1 (5 bases). Between the trimmed V and J ends, which lost 2 bases and 8 bases, there was a span of 15 bases. The CDR3 sequence is 15 residues long. Germline V lookup: CDR1 KGHSH, CDR2 LQKENI. CDR3 sequence: CASSPSRVGNEKLFF. For the CDR3, the DNA is TGTGCCAGCTCACCAAGCAGGGTGGGAAACGAAAAACTGTTTTTT.

J is TRBJ1-1 and V is TRBV18, with 7 bases fitting TRBD1. The length of the CDR3 is 13 residues. The ends lost 5 bases at V and 4 bases at J; junction bases unmatched: 4. Germline-derived CDR1 and CDR2 are KGHSH and LQKENI. Here the CDR3 DNA reads TGTGCCAGCTCAACGGACAGGAGCACTGAAGCTTTCTTT. It translates to CASSTDRSTEAFF.

V usage is TRBV12-5 and J usage is TRBJ1-6; a possible D gene is TRBD1 (5 bases). CDR1 is LGHNT, CDR2 FRNRAP, per germline. The V end lost 5 bases, the J end lost 2 bases, and 10 bases lay between the germline ends. CDR3 length: 15 amino acids. The CDR3 nucleotides are TGTGCTAGTGGTCCCCAGGGTACCTATAATTCACCCCTCCACTTT. Translation gives CASGPQGTYNSPLHF.

This chain connects TRBV2 to TRBJ2-2, with 7 nucleotides matching TRBD2. Germline V CDR1 and CDR2: SNHLY, FYNNEI. J was trimmed by 4 bases and V by 5 bases; bases with no gene match: 4. The CDR3 contains 14 residues. The CDR3 coding sequence is TGTGCCAGCAGTCGGCGGGAGCGCACCGGGGAGCTGTTTTTT. As protein: CASSRRERTGELFF.

CDR3 protein: CASSRDQETQYF. CDR3 bases: TGTGCCAGCAGCCGGGACCAAGAGACCCAGTACTTC. The J gene is TRBJ2-5, the V gene TRBV5-4; no clear D gene. V was cut by 4 bases and J by 0 bases, with 4 bases left in between. The CDR3 runs 12 residues. Per the germline V gene, CDR1 is SGHNT and CDR2 is YYREEE (reference sequence).

The genes are TRBV5-6 and TRBJ2-1; 8 nucleotides agree with TRBD2. This CDR3 spans 17 amino acids. Germline CDR1 is SGHDT and CDR2 is YYEEEE. With V trimmed by 0 bases and J by 3 bases, 8 bases remained unmatched. For the CDR3, the DNA is TGTGCCAGCAGCTTGGCGGATAGCGGGGTGAACTACAATGAGCAGTTCTTC. This codes for CASSLADSGVNYNEQFF.

This clone has only one observation. The chain recombines TRBV6-6 with TRBJ1-2; no definite D call. Looked up from germline, CDR1 is MNHNY and CDR2 is SVGAGI (reference sequence). CDR3 length: 13 residues. V was pared by 2 bases and J by 6 bases, with 10 bases between. DNA for the CDR3: TGTGCCAGCAGTTACAGCCCGCGGGATGGCTACACCTTC. This codes for CASSYSPRDGYTF.

The V and J genes are TRBV7-2 and TRBJ1-3; maybe TRBD1 (5 bases). Germline V gene lookup returns CDR1 SGHTA and CDR2 FQGNSA. The CDR3 is 16 amino acids. Trimming took 5 bases from V and 2 from J, leaving 16 bases between them. CDR3 sequence: CASSPGGGWPGNTIYF. DNA of the CDR3: TGTGCCAGCAGCCCTGGGGGGGGGTGGCCTGGAAACACCATATATTTT.

J is TRBJ1-3 and V is TRBV7-8; D is possibly TRBD1 (6 bases). V was shortened by 1 base and J by 2 bases, with 9 bases between the two germline ends. Looked up from germline, CDR1 is SGHVS and CDR2 is FQNEAQ. The CDR3 totals 15 residues. In nucleotides, the CDR3 is TGTGCCAGCAGCTTAGTACAGGGACCTGGAAACACCATATATTTT. As protein: CASSLVQGPGNTIYF. The full variable domain, its missing parts supplied by reference TRBV7-8 and TRBJ1-3, is GAGVSQSPRYKVAKRGQDVALRCDPISGHVSLFWYQQALGQGPEFLTYFQNEAQLDKSGLPSDRFFAERPEGSVSTLKIQRTQQEDSAVYLCASSLVQGPGNTIYFGEGSWLTVV.

The J gene is TRBJ2-1, the V gene TRBV27, with 7 bases that match TRBD1. CDR3 length: 14 residues. V was pared by 3 bases and J by 4 bases, with 3 bases of the junction left unmatched. Germline lookup yields CDR1 MNHEY and CDR2 SMNVEV (reference sequence). CDR3 DNA sequence: TGTGCCAGCAGTTTGGACAGGAGATACAATGAGCAGTTCTTC. Its protein is CASSLDRRYNEQFF.

As concerns this clone: A much larger clone sits a single nucleotide away, making a read error possible. Other DNA sequences within the sample encode an identical CDR3. This sequence joins TRBV11-1 and TRBJ1-2; TRBD1 aligns across 7 bases. This CDR3 is 13 amino acids long. Germline CDR1 and CDR2: SGHAT and FQDESV (reference sequence). Losses at the gene ends were 3 bases for V and 4 bases for J; bases not matched to a gene: 2. The CDR3 DNA follows: TGTGCCAGCAGCTTGACAGGGACCTATGGCTACACCTTC. Translated: CASSLTGTYGYTF.

V and J are TRBV6-5 and TRBJ2-3, with D perhaps TRBD1 (5 bases). Looked up from germline, CDR1 is MNHEY and CDR2 is SVGAGI. This CDR3 is 14 amino acids long. V gave up 8 bases and J gave up 3 bases, with 15 bases separating them. CDR3 DNA: TGTGCCAGCGCTGGGGCCATCGGAACAGATACGCAGTATTTT. It yields the protein CASAGAIGTDTQYF.

The CDR3 reads CASNQGTGGELFF. The CDR3 DNA sequence: TGTGCCAGCAACCAGGGAACAGGCGGGGAGCTGTTTTTT. The V call is TRBV7-3, the J call TRBJ2-2; D is possibly TRBD1 (5 bases). With 7 bases removed from V and 7 bases from J, the gap between germline ends came to 13 bases. This CDR3 region has 13 residues. Germline V gene data show CDR1 as SGHTA and CDR2 as FQGTGA.

V and J are TRBV11-3 and TRBJ1-2; tentatively, D is TRBD1 (6 bases). CDR3 size: 14 residues. Trimming took off 4 bases at V and 8 bases at J, with 17 bases between the two ends. CDR1 is SGHNT, CDR2 YENEEA, per germline. The chain's CDR3 is CASSSSAGGLGYTF. Here the CDR3 DNA reads TGTGCCAGCAGCTCCAGTGCGGGGGGGCTCGGCTACACCTTC.

This sequence joins TRBV30 and TRBJ1-2; possibly TRBD1 for D (6 bases). The CDR3 runs to 15 residues. In germline, CDR1 is GTSNPN, CDR2 SVGIG (reference sequence). V lost 2 bases and J 4 bases, leaving 17 bases between the germline ends. The CDR3 bases are TGTGCCTGGAGTTCCGACCGGGACAAGGGCTATGGCTACACCTTC. Translated: CAWSSDRDKGYGYTF.